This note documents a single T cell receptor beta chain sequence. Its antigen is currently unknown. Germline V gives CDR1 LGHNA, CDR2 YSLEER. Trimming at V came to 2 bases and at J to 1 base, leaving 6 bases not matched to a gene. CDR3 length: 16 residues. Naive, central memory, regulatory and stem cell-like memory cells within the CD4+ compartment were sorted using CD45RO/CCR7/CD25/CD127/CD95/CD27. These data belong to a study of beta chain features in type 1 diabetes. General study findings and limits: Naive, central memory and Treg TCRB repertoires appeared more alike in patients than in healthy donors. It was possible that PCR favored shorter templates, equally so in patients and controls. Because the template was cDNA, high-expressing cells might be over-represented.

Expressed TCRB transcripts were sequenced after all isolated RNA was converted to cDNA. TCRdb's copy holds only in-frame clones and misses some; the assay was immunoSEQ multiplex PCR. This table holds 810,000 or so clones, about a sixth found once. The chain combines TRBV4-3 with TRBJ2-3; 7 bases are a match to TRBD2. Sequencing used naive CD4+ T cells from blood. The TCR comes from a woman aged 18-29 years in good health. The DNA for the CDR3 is TGCGCCAGCAGCCAACGGACGGCGGGGGGCACAGATACGCAGTATTTT. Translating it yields CASSQRTAGGTDTQYF.